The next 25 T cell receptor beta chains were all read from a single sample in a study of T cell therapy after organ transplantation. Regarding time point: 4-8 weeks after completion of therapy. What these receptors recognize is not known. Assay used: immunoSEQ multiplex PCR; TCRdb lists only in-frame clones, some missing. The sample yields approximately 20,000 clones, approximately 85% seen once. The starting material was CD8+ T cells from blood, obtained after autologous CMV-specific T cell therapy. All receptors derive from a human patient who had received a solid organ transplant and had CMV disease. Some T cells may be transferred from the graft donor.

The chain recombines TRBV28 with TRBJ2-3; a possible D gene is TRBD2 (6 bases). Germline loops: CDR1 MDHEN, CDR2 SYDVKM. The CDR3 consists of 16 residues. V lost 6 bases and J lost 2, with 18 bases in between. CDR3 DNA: TGTGCCAGCAGCCGAAGGGGTGGCGGGATCACAGATACGCAGTATTTT. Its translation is CASSRRGGGITDTQYF. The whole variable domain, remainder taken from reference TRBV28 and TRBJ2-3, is DVKVTQSSRYLVKRTGEKVFLECVQDMDHENMFWYRQDPGLGLRLIYFSYDVKMKEKGDIPEGYSVSREKKERFSLILESASTNQTSMYLCASSRRGGGITDTQYFGPGTRLTVL.

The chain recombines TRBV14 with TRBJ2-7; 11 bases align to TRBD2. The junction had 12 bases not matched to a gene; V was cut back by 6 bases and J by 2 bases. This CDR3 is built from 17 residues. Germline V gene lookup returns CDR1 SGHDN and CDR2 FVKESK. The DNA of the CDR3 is TGTGCCAGCAGTCACGGACTAGCGGGCCGAAACACCTACGAGCAGTACTTC. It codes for CASSHGLAGRNTYEQYF.

CDR3 loop: CASSSPHSYEQYF. In nucleotides, the CDR3 is TGTGCCAGCAGCTCCCCACACAGCTACGAGCAGTACTTC. This chain uses TRBV7-2 with TRBJ2-7; D call uncertain. The CDR3 consists of 13 residues. V was trimmed by 4 bases and J by 3 bases, leaving 10 bases between them. Germline CDR1 SGHTA, CDR2 FQGNSA.

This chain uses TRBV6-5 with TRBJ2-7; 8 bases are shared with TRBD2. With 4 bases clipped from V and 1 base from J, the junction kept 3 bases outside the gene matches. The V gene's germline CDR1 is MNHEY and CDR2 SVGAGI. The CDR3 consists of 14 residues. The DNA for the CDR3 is TGTGCCAGCAGTTTTGCGGGGGGATCCTACGAGCAGTACTTC. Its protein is CASSFAGGSYEQYF.

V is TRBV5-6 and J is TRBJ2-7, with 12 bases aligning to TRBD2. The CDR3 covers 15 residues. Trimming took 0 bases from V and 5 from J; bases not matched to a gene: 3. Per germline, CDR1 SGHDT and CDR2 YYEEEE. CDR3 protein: CASSLGTSGIHEQYF. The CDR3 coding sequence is TGTGCCAGCAGCTTGGGGACTAGCGGGATCCACGAGCAGTACTTC.

The chain's CDR3 is CASSPGLAGGLGETQYF. CDR3 coding DNA: TGTGCCAGCAGCCCAGGACTAGCGGGGGGGCTGGGGGAGACCCAGTACTTC. The genes are TRBV9 and TRBJ2-5; 15 positions agree with TRBD2. J lost 5 bases, V lost 4 bases, and 9 bases had no gene match. Per the germline V gene, CDR1 is SGDLS and CDR2 is YYNGEE. CDR3 length: 17 residues.

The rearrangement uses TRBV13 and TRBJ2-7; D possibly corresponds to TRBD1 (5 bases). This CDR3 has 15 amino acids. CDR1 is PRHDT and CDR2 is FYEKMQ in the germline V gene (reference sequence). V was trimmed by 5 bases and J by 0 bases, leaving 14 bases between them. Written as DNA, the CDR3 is TGTGCCAGCAGCCCCACAGGCAACCCCTCCTACGAGCAGTACTTC. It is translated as CASSPTGNPSYEQYF. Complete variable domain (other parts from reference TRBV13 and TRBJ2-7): AAGVIQSPRHLIKEKRETATLKCYPIPRHDTVYWYQQGPGQDPQFLISFYEKMQSDKGSIPDRFSAQQFSDYHSELNMSSLELGDSALYFCASSPTGNPSYEQYFGPGTRLTVT.

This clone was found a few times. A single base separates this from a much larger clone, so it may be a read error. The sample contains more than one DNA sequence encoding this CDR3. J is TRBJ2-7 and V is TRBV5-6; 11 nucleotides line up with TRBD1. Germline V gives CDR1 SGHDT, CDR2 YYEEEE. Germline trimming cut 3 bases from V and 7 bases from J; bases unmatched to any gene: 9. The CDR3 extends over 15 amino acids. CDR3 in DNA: TGTGCCAGCAGCTGGGGGGGACAGGGGGTTTTTGAGCAGTACTTC. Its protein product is CASSWGGQGVFEQYF.

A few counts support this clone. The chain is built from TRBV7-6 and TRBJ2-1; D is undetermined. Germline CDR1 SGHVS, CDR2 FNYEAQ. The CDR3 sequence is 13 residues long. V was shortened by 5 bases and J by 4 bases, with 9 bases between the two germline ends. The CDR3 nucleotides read TGTGCCAGCAGCGCCATCGGGTACAATGAGCAGTTCTTC. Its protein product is CASSAIGYNEQFF.

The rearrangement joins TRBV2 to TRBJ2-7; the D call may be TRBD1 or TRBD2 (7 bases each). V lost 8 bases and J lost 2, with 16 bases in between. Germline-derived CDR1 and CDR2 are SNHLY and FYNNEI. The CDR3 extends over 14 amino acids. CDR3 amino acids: CASRQGGETYEQYF. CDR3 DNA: TGTGCCAGCCGACAGGGAGGGGAGACCTACGAGCAGTACTTC.

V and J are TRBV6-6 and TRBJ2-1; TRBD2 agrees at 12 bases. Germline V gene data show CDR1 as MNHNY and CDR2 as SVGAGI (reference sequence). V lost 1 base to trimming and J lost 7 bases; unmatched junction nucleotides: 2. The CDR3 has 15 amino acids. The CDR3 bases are TGTGCCAGCAGTTACTGGACTAGCGGGGAAAATGAGCAGTTCTTC. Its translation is CASSYWTSGENEQFF.

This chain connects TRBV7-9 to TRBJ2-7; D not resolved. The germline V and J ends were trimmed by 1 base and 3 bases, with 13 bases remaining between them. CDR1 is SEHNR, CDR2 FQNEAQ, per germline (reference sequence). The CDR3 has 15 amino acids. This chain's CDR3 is CASSLGRLNGYEQYF. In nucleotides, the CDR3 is TGTGCCAGCAGCTTAGGACGGCTAAATGGCTACGAGCAGTACTTC.

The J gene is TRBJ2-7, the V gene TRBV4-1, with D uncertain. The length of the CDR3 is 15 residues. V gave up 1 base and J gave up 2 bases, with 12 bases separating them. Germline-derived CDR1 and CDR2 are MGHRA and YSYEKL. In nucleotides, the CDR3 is TGCGCCAGCAGCCAAGTGGAAGGCGAACCCTACGAGCAGTACTTC. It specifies CASSQVEGEPYEQYF.

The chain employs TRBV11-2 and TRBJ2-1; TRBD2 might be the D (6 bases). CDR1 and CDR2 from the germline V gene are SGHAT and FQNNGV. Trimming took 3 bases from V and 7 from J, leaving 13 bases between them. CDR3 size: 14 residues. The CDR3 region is CASSLFGSLNEQFF. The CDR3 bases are TGTGCCAGCAGCTTGTTCGGGAGTCTAAATGAGCAGTTCTTC.

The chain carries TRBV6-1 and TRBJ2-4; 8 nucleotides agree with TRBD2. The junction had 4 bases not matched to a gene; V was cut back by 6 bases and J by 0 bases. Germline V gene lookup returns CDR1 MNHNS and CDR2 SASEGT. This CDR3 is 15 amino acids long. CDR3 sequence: CASSELAVAKNIQYF. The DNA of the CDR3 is TGTGCCAGCAGCGAACTAGCGGTAGCCAAAAACATTCAGTACTTC.

CDR3 nucleotide sequence: TGTGCCATCAGTGTAGGCGCAGGAGGCTACTATGGCTACACCTTC. Translating it yields CAISVGAGGYYGYTF. This chain joins TRBV10-3 and TRBJ1-2; D remains unclear. V shed 4 bases and J shed 3 bases, with 15 bases lying between them. This CDR3 region has 15 residues. Per germline, CDR1 ENHRY and CDR2 SYGVKD.

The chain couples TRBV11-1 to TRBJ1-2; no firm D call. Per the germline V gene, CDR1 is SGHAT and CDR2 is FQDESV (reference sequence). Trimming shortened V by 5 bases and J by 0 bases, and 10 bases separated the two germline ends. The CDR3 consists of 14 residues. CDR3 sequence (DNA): TGTGCCAGCAGCGCAGAATCTCCTAACTATGGCTACACCTTC. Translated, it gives CASSAESPNYGYTF.

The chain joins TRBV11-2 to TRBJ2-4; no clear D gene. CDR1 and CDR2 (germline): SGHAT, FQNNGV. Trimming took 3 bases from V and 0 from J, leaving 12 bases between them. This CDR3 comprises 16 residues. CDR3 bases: TGTGCCAGCAGCTTGGGCAGAACCCTAGCCAAAAACATTCAGTACTTC. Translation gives CASSLGRTLAKNIQYF.

CDR3 sequence: CATTKRVNTEAFF. In DNA form, the CDR3 reads TGTGCCACCACCAAACGTGTGAACACTGAAGCTTTCTTT. The chain carries TRBV19 and TRBJ1-1, with unresolved D. In germline, CDR1 is LNHDA, CDR2 SQIVND (reference sequence). Trimming stripped 10 bases from V and 0 bases from J, with 12 bases between. CDR3 length equals 13 residues.

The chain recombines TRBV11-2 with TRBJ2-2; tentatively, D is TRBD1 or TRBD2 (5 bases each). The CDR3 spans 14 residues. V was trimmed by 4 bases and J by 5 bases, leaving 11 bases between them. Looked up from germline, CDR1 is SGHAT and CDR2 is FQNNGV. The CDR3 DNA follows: TGTGCCAGCAGCTCTATATGGGGGACCGGGGAGCTGTTTTTT. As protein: CASSSIWGTGELFF. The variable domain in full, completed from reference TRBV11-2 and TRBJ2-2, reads EAGVAQSPRYKIIEKRQSVAFWCNPISGHATLYWYQQILGQGPKLLIQFQNNGVVDDSQLPKDRFSAERLKGVDSTLKIQPAKLEDSAVYLCASSSIWGTGELFFGEGSRLTVL.

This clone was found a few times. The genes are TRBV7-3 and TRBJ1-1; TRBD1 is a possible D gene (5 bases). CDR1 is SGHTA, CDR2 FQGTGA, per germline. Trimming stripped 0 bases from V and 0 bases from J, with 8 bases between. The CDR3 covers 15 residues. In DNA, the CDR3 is TGTGCCAGCAGCTTAACGAACAGGATGAACACTGAAGCTTTCTTT. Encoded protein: CASSLTNRMNTEAFF.

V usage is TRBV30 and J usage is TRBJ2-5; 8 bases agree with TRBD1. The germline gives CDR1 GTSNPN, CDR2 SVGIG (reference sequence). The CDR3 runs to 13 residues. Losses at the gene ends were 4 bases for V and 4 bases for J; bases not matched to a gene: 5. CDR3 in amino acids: CAWNQGAGETQYF. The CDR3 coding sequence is TGTGCCTGGAACCAGGGGGCCGGAGAGACCCAGTACTTC.

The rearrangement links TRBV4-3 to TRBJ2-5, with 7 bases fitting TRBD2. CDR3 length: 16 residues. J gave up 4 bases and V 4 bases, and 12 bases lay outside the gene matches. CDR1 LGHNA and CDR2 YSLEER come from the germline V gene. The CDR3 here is CASSRREGGTGETQYF. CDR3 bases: TGCGCCAGCAGCCGACGAGAGGGAGGGACGGGAGAGACCCAGTACTTC.

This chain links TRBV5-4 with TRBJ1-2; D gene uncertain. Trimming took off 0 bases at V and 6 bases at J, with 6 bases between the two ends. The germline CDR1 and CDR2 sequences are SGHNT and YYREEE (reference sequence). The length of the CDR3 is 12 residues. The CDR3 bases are TGTGCCAGCAGCTTGGGGGGAGATGGCTACACCTTC. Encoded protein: CASSLGGDGYTF.

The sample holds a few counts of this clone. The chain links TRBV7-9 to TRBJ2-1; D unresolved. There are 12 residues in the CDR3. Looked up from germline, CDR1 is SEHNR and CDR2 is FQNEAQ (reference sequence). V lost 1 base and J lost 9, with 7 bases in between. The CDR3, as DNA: TGTGCCAGCAGCTTAGTTCTGGTTGAGCAGTTCTTC. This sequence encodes CASSLVLVEQFF.